This TCR beta chain comes out of a study of cytomegalovirus exposure and HLA in healthy donors. V was cut by 1 base and J by 11 bases, with 21 bases left in between. The CDR3 covers 16 residues. Germline V gives CDR1 SGHTS, CDR2 YDEGEE. Regarding this clone: Distinct nucleotide sequences in the sample also encode this CDR3.

PCR was performed using 60 Vbeta and 13 Jbeta primers. Sequencing was performed with immunoSEQ multiplex PCR; in TCRdb, only in-frame clones are kept and a portion is missing. This sample contains more than 30,000 clones. Sequencing used PBMCs. V and J are TRBV5-8 and TRBJ1-4; D is perhaps TRBD1 (5 bases). This receptor was obtained from a man aged 40-49 years in good health and CMV-seropositive. The CDR3, as DNA: TGTGCCAGCAGCTTGTCGGGGGTGTTGCTTGGGGAGAAACTGTTTTTT. It specifies CASSLSGVLLGEKLFF.